One and the same sample provided the 18 T cell receptor beta chains below, sequenced in a study of OX40 agonist ivuxolimab in advanced cancers. Data came from immunoSEQ multiplex PCR; TCRdb stores just in-frame clones and leaves some out. Here the sample spans some 120,000 clones, 85% to 95% being singletons. This specimen was CD4+ or CD8+ T cells sorted from blood, taken in a trial of the OX40 agonist ivuxolimab. These receptors came from an adult with an advanced solid tumor such as melanoma, head and neck, liver or kidney cancer.

This clone was picked up a small number of times. The rearrangement uses TRBV28 and TRBJ1-5; D is undetermined. The CDR3 sequence is 12 residues long. The ends were cut back, 2 bases at V and 5 bases at J, with 4 bases in the middle. Germline CDR1 reads MDHEN; CDR2 reads SYDVKM. This chain's CDR3 is CASSLPDQPQHF. The CDR3 nucleotides are TGTGCCAGCAGTTTACCAGATCAGCCCCAGCATTTT.

The CDR3 region is CATLAGAKNIQYF. As DNA, the CDR3 is TGTGCCACCTTAGCGGGAGCCAAAAACATTCAGTACTTC. The chain couples TRBV28 to TRBJ2-4; 7 bases are a match to TRBD2. The V segment lost 10 bases and the J segment 0 bases; nucleotides outside the gene matches: 3. Germline assignment: CDR1 MDHEN and CDR2 SYDVKM. The CDR3 loop spans 13 amino acids. Full variable domain (rest looked up from reference TRBV28 and TRBJ2-4): DVKVTQSSRYLVKRTGEKVFLECVQDMDHENMFWYRQDPGLGLRLIYFSYDVKMKEKGDIPEGYSVSREKKERFSLILESASTNQTSMYLCATLAGAKNIQYFGAGTRLSVL.

This chain links TRBV29-1 with TRBJ2-1, with 10 bases matching TRBD2. The CDR3 extends over 14 amino acids. Per the germline V gene, CDR1 is SQVTM and CDR2 is ANQGSEA. J lost 4 bases, V lost 1 base, and 1 base had no gene match. The CDR3 reads CSVEGSGRYNEQFF. The CDR3 coding sequence is TGCAGCGTTGAAGGTAGCGGGAGGTACAATGAGCAGTTCTTC.

The V gene is TRBV11-3, the J gene TRBJ1-1, with 7 bases fitting TRBD1. The CDR3 has 19 residues. V gave up 0 bases and J gave up 9 bases; unmatched junction bases: 22. Per the germline V gene, CDR1 is SGHNT and CDR2 is YENEEA. The CDR3 DNA reads TGTGCCAGCAGCTTAGATTTGGCGTTTGGGACAGTCCTTTTCCCTCAAGCTTTCTTT. This codes for CASSLDLAFGTVLFPQAFF.

The chain employs TRBV27 and TRBJ2-1; 10 bases align to TRBD2. The germline V gene has CDR1 MNHEY and CDR2 SMNVEV (reference sequence). The CDR3 is made up of 16 amino acids. With V trimmed by 2 bases and J by 3 bases, 4 bases remained unmatched. DNA of the CDR3: TGTGCCAGCAGTTTAACAACTAGCGGGAACTACAATGAGCAGTTCTTC. Its protein product is CASSLTTSGNYNEQFF.

This sequence joins TRBV19 and TRBJ2-1; 11 bases align to TRBD2. V trimming: 4 bases; J trimming: 7 bases; junction bases outside the gene matches: 6. The CDR3 totals 15 residues. Germline V gives CDR1 LNHDA, CDR2 SQIVND (reference sequence). The CDR3 DNA reads as TGTGCCAGTAGTAAGCCCGGGACTAGCGGAAATGAGCAGTTCTTC. Translated: CASSKPGTSGNEQFF.

The rearrangement links TRBV25-1 to TRBJ1-2, with 12 bases matching TRBD1. CDR3 length: 16 amino acids. The germline CDR1 and CDR2 sequences are MGHDK and SYGVNS. Unmatched junction bases numbered 11, after V lost 5 bases and J lost 7 bases. This chain's CDR3 is CASSPPGQGARGGYTF. CDR3 sequence (DNA): TGTGCCAGCAGTCCCCCGGGACAGGGGGCGCGGGGTGGCTACACCTTC.

The chain couples TRBV7-8 to TRBJ2-5; D gene ambiguous. V shed 0 bases and J shed 12 bases, with 14 bases lying between them. CDR1 and CDR2 from the germline V gene are SGHVS and FQNEAQ. The CDR3 contains 13 residues. This chain's CDR3 is CASSLAVRLDEYF. CDR3 bases: TGTGCCAGCAGCTTAGCGGTGCGGCTTGATGAGTACTTC.

The chain couples TRBV4-1 to TRBJ2-2; 8 nucleotides agree with TRBD2. This CDR3 contains 15 residues. CDR1 is MGHRA, CDR2 YSYEKL, per germline. V shed 1 base, J shed 3 bases, and the junction held 1 base outside the gene matches. CDR3 DNA: TGCGCCAGCAGCCAAGGGACTAGCTACACCGGGGAGCTGTTTTTT. Encoded protein: CASSQGTSYTGELFF.

The chain joins TRBV7-9 to TRBJ2-5; D tentatively reads TRBD1 or TRBD2 (5 bases each). The J call may be faulty, since TRBJ2-7 better matches the DNA end. This CDR3 region has 14 residues. Germline V lookup: CDR1 SEHNR, CDR2 FQNEAQ (reference sequence). CDR3 residues: CASSLHREQGEQYF. In nucleotides, the CDR3 is TGTGCCAGCAGCTTACATAGGGAGCAGGGCGAGCAGTACTTC.

The chain joins TRBV5-1 to TRBJ1-1; TRBD1 agrees at 12 bases. The trim removed 1 base at V and 5 bases at J, leaving 9 bases unmatched. CDR1 and CDR2 (germline): SGHRS, YFSETQ. The CDR3 is 17 amino acids. CDR3 sequence (DNA): TGCGCCAGCAGCTTGTCCGGGACAGGGGGCGCCCGGACTGAAGCTTTCTTT. Its protein product is CASSLSGTGGARTEAFF.

This sequence joins TRBV7-2 and TRBJ2-1; D is uncertain. The V gene's germline CDR1 is SGHTA and CDR2 FQGNSA. This CDR3 has 15 residues. Trimming took 2 bases from V and 1 from J, leaving 9 bases between them. In nucleotides, the CDR3 is TGTGCCAGCAGCTTATTGGCGGCGTCCTACAATGAGCAGTTCTTC. This gives the protein CASSLLAASYNEQFF.

The table lists this clone with a few counts. The chain's CDR3 is CASVSHQGRGSYEQYF. The CDR3 DNA follows: TGTGCCAGCGTCTCCCATCAGGGGCGGGGCTCCTACGAGCAGTACTTC. The chain uses TRBV27 and TRBJ2-7; D might be TRBD1 or TRBD2, each matching 6 bases. The CDR3 runs to 16 residues. V was shortened by 8 bases and J by 0 bases, with 20 bases between the two germline ends. Germline CDR1 MNHEY, CDR2 SMNVEV (reference sequence).

The CDR3 reads CSVVYPAGGSYEQYF. CDR3 DNA sequence: TGCAGCGTTGTATATCCAGCGGGAGGCTCCTACGAGCAGTACTTC. V gene TRBV29-1 combines with J gene TRBJ2-7, with TRBD2 identical over 9 bases. CDR1 is SQVTM, CDR2 ANQGSEA, per germline. This CDR3 is built from 15 residues. The V segment lost 4 bases and the J segment 0 bases; nucleotides outside the gene matches: 7.

The genes are TRBV7-9 and TRBJ2-7; D gene unclear. Trimming left V 1 base short and J 0 bases short, with 7 bases between. The CDR3 is 14 residues long. Germline V lookup: CDR1 SEHNR, CDR2 FQNEAQ (reference sequence). The CDR3 sequence is CASSLGKASYEQYF. CDR3 sequence (DNA): TGTGCCAGCAGCTTAGGCAAGGCCTCCTACGAGCAGTACTTC.

This clone came up once. The chain couples TRBV7-3 to TRBJ2-5; tentatively, D is TRBD1 or TRBD2 (5 bases each). V was cut by 5 bases and J by 7 bases, with 17 bases left in between. The V gene's germline CDR1 is SGHTA and CDR2 FQGTGA. CDR3 length: 14 amino acids. This CDR3 reads CASSPQGFAGTQYF. The CDR3 nucleotides are TGTGCCAGCAGCCCTCAGGGTTTCGCGGGGACCCAGTACTTC.

The J gene is TRBJ2-5, the V gene TRBV9, with 9 bases aligning to TRBD2. The better agreement between TRBJ2-7 and the DNA end casts doubt on the J call. The CDR3 consists of 17 residues. Germline loops: CDR1 SGDLS, CDR2 YYNGEE. The CDR3 DNA reads TGTGCCAGCAGCGTTGGGCCAGCTAGCGGGGCAACCTACGAGCAGTACTTC. It translates to CASSVGPASGATYEQYF.

The genes are TRBV7-9 and TRBJ2-1; 8 bases agree with TRBD2. With 1 base clipped from V and 5 bases from J, the junction kept 4 bases outside the gene matches. Germline V CDR1 and CDR2: SEHNR, FQNEAQ (reference sequence). The CDR3 covers 15 residues. CDR3 in amino acids: CASSLDRGGNNEQFF. The CDR3 DNA reads TGTGCCAGCAGCTTAGACCGCGGGGGGAACAATGAGCAGTTCTTC. Supplemented by reference TRBV7-9 and TRBJ2-1, the full variable domain reads DTGVSQNPRHKITKRGQNVTFRCDPISEHNRLYWYRQTLGQGPEFLTYFQNEAQLEKSRLLSDRFSAERPKGSFSTLEIQRTEQGDSAMYLCASSLDRGGNNEQFFGPGTRLTVL.